These T cell receptor beta chains were read from a single sample in a study of neurological immune-mediated disorders. TCRdb passed the 5' RACE reads through MiXCR, listing each CDR3 protein once. The data show about 20,000 distinct CDR3 sequences, with 15% seen just once and about 15% held by the top ten. The sequenced sample consisted of PBMCs. These receptors were taken from a female donor with HTLV-1-associated myelopathy (HAM/TSP). The CDR3 runs from the conserved cysteine through the conserved F or W. D genes are given only for firm matches. Size values are once, few and many counts, or a class for expanded clones, and some rows have none.

>medium-sized|TRBJ2-7|.|TRBV20-1
CSAGSGGEQYF
TGCAGTGCGGGTAGCGGAGGCGAGCAGTACTTC
>many|TRBJ2-3|TRBD2|TRBV11-3
CASSPKRESTDTQYF
TGTGCCAGCAGCCCAAAGCGGGAGAGTACAGATACGCAGTATTTT
>.|TRBJ2-3|TRBD1|TRBV5-1
CASSSQGALRDTQYF
TGCGCCAGCAGCTCTCAGGGGGCGCTTAGGGATACGCAGTATTTT
>medium-sized|TRBJ2-7|TRBD1|TRBV20-1
CSAREPDRAEQYF
TGCAGTGCTAGAGAACCCGACAGGGCCGAGCAGTACTTC
>many|TRBJ2-1|TRBD2|TRBV5-1
CASSPSGAYNEQFF
TGCGCCAGCTCTCCTAGCGGGGCCTACAATGAGCAGTTCTTC
>many|TRBJ2-1|.|TRBV3-1
CASSPPLGDEQFF
TGTGCCAGCAGCCCCCCTTTAGGGGATGAGCAGTTCTTC
>many|TRBJ2-5|.|TRBV7-9
CASSLDETQYF
TGTGCCAGCAGCTTAGACGAGACCCAGTACTTC
>medium-sized|TRBJ2-5|.|TRBV7-7
CASSETGETQYF
TGTGCTAGCAGCGAAACAGGGGAGACCCAGTACTTC
>many|TRBJ2-2|TRBD1|TRBV20-1
CSAMLRTGFTGELFF
TGCAGTGCGATGCTCCGGACAGGGTTCACCGGGGAGCTGTTTTTT
>.|TRBJ1-2|.|TRBV27
CASSDRQDTNYGYTF
TGTGCCAGCAGTGACCGACAGGACACTAACTATGGCTACACCTTC
>.|TRBJ2-1|.|TRBV20-1
CSARDPSTIGGLNEQFF
TGCAGTGCTAGAGATCCCTCGACTATCGGGGGGCTGAATGAGCAGTTCTTC
>many|TRBJ2-1|TRBD2|TRBV2
CASAGTSGWDEQFF
TGTGCCAGCGCGGGGACTAGCGGATGGGATGAGCAGTTCTTC
>many|TRBJ2-3|TRBD2|TRBV5-1
CASSLTGRAIDTQYF
TGCGCCAGCAGCTTGACCGGGAGGGCCATAGATACGCAGTATTTT
>few|TRBJ1-1|.|TRBV13
CASSLLGDVDTEAFF
TGTGCCAGCAGCTTATTGGGGGATGTGGACACTGAAGCTTTCTTT
>many|TRBJ1-6|.|TRBV6-5
CASRLARGSYNSPLHF
TGTGCCAGCAGATTAGCTAGGGGGTCCTATAATTCACCCCTCCACTTT
>many|TRBJ2-1|.|TRBV12-3/TRBV12-4
CASSPGVANNEQFF
TGTGCCAGCAGCCCCGGAGTAGCGAACAATGAGCAGTTCTTC
>many|TRBJ2-1|TRBD2|TRBV4-1
CASSHSGGLYNEQFF
TGCGCCAGCAGCCATAGCGGGGGGCTTTACAATGAGCAGTTCTTC
>many|TRBJ2-3|TRBD2|TRBV6-6
CASRPGGLAGTDTQYF
TGTGCCAGCAGACCCGGGGGGCTAGCGGGAACAGATACGCAGTATTTT
>many|TRBJ2-1|TRBD2|TRBV6-5
CASSYSGGAIDEQFF
TGTGCCAGCAGTTACAGCGGGGGGGCCATCGATGAGCAGTTCTTC
>many|TRBJ2-7|.|TRBV7-9
CASSSWQGWDEQYF
TGTGCCAGCAGCTCCTGGCAGGGGTGGGACGAGCAGTACTTC
>many|TRBJ1-3|.|TRBV6-5
CASSYSPPGLSSGNTIYF
TGTGCCAGCAGTTACTCCCCCCCGGGACTGTCCTCTGGAAACACCATATATTTT
>few|TRBJ1-3|.|TRBV30
CAWTRGVSGNTIYF
TGTGCCTGGACCAGGGGCGTCTCTGGAAACACCATATATTTT
>many|TRBJ2-7|TRBD1|TRBV29-1
CSVDPGGKQYF
TGCAGCGTTGATCCAGGGGGTAAGCAGTACTTC
>.|TRBJ2-3|TRBD2|TRBV20-1
CSARVALSGGKLDTQYF
TGCAGTGCTAGAGTAGCCCTCTCGGGGGGGAAACTAGATACACAGTATTTT
>many|TRBJ2-1|.|TRBV5-1
CASSRQGLDNEQFF
TGCGCCAGCAGCCGCCAGGGGCTTGACAATGAGCAGTTCTTC
>many|TRBJ2-5|.|TRBV29-1
CSVEAGHDVTQYF
TGCAGCGTTGAGGCCGGGCATGACGTGACCCAGTACTTC
>many|TRBJ1-1|.|TRBV20-1
CSARVSPNTEAFF
TGCAGTGCTAGAGTGTCGCCGAACACTGAAGCTTTCTTT
>.|TRBJ2-1|.|TRBV29-1
CVEGAGADNEQFF
TGCGTTGAAGGGGCCGGGGCTGACAATGAGCAGTTCTTC
>many|TRBJ2-7|TRBD2|TRBV10-3
CATRTSGSPYEQYF
TGTGCCACGAGGACTAGCGGGAGCCCCTACGAGCAGTACTTC
>many|TRBJ2-5|.|TRBV7-8
CAGGGAPQETQYF
TGTGCCGGGGGGGGCGCCCCCCAAGAGACCCAGTACTTC
>many|TRBJ2-5|.|TRBV20-1
CSATAVGQETQYF
TGCAGTGCTACCGCAGTGGGGCAAGAGACCCAGTACTTC
>.|TRBJ2-7|.|TRBV20-1
CSARLQVGDPYEQYF
TGCAGTGCTAGACTTCAGGTCGGGGACCCCTACGAGCAGTACTTC
>.|TRBJ2-7|TRBD1|TRBV27
CASASREWDRAFDEQYF
TGTGCCAGTGCTTCTAGGGAGTGGGACAGGGCTTTCGACGAGCAATACTTC
>many|TRBJ2-7|TRBD1|TRBV20-1
CSARRDRGYNEQYF
TGCAGTGCTAGACGAGACAGGGGGTATAACGAGCAGTACTTC
>many|TRBJ1-1|.|TRBV20-1
CSAFPGTNTEAFF
TGCAGTGCTTTTCCGGGGACGAACACTGAAGCTTTCTTT
>many|TRBJ2-3|.|TRBV7-9
CASSLVSDTQYF
TGTGCCAGCAGCTTAGTCTCAGATACGCAGTATTTT
>many|TRBJ2-5|TRBD1|TRBV24-1
CATSTRGGSETQYF
TGTGCCACCAGTACCCGAGGGGGCTCAGAGACCCAGTACTTC
>many|TRBJ2-3|TRBD1|TRBV20-1
CSARDRGTGSLTDTQYF
TGCAGTGCTAGAGATCGGGGGACAGGAAGCCTCACAGATACGCAGTATTTT
>few|TRBJ2-7|.|TRBV5-4
CASSSPKSDEQYF
TGTGCCAGCAGCTCACCAAAGAGTGACGAGCAGTACTTC
>many|TRBJ2-2|.|TRBV4-2
CASSQETGNTGELFF
TGTGCCAGCAGCCAGGAGACAGGGAACACCGGGGAGCTGTTTTTT
>many|TRBJ2-5|.|TRBV20-1
CSARGGGGPGVTQYF
TGCAGTGCTAGAGGGGGTGGGGGGCCCGGGGTGACCCAGTACTTC
>many|TRBJ2-3|TRBD2|TRBV5-4
CASSLRLAGVSDTQYF
TGTGCCAGCAGCTTGAGGCTAGCGGGAGTCTCAGATACGCAGTATTTT